The 31 T cell receptor beta chains below all came from one sample that was sequenced in a study of blood T cell repertoires in COVID-19. The method was immunoSEQ multiplex PCR; TCRdb's version includes in-frame clones alone and lacks a portion of them. The sample yields about 190,000 clones, nearly 90% seen once. Sequencing used peripheral blood. These receptors were obtained from a man aged 50-59 years with acute or convalescent COVID-19.

The genes are TRBV28 and TRBJ2-2; 12 nucleotides match TRBD2. The germline V gene encodes CDR1 MDHEN and CDR2 SYDVKM. Trimming at V came to 0 bases and at J to 6 bases, leaving 2 bases not matched to a gene. The CDR3 has 16 amino acids. The CDR3 is CASSLWASGRAGELFF. The CDR3 DNA reads as TGTGCCAGCAGTTTATGGGCTAGCGGGAGGGCCGGGGAGCTGTTTTTT.

This clone was observed a few times. This chain joins TRBV28 and TRBJ1-6; the D is unclear. The germline V gene encodes CDR1 MDHEN and CDR2 SYDVKM. The CDR3 covers 13 residues. Between the trimmed V and J ends, which lost 6 bases and 9 bases, there was a span of 12 bases. As DNA, the CDR3 is TGTGCCAGCAGCTCCACCGGTACTTCACCCCTCCACTTT. This sequence encodes CASSSTGTSPLHF.

The V and J genes are TRBV15 and TRBJ1-5; 11 bases map to TRBD1. The CDR3 is 15 amino acids. Germline V gives CDR1 LNHNV, CDR2 YYDKDF (reference sequence). Germline trimming cut 4 bases from V and 6 bases from J; bases unmatched to any gene: 5. The CDR3 sequence: CATSMGQGGIQPQHF. CDR3 nucleotides: TGTGCCACCAGCATGGGACAGGGGGGGATTCAGCCCCAGCATTTT.

The chain recombines TRBV7-8 with TRBJ1-1, with 8 bases lining up with TRBD1. V gave up 5 bases and J gave up 4 bases; unmatched junction bases: 18. CDR1 and CDR2 (germline): SGHVS, FQNEAQ. The CDR3 is 18 residues long. Here the CDR3 reads CASSPEVGQGVRGTEAFF. CDR3 bases: TGTGCCAGCAGCCCGGAAGTAGGACAGGGAGTCAGGGGCACTGAAGCTTTCTTT.

This chain links TRBV19 with TRBJ2-1; D may be TRBD2 (6 bases). The germline V gene has CDR1 LNHDA and CDR2 SQIVND (reference sequence). V was pared by 6 bases and J by 10 bases, with 13 bases between. The CDR3 has 12 amino acids. The CDR3 loop reads CASSLGGGEQFF. The CDR3 bases are TGTGCCAGTAGCCTCGGGGGAGGAGAGCAGTTCTTC.

The chain recombines TRBV5-1 with TRBJ1-4, with D hard to call. The germline CDR1 and CDR2 sequences are SGHRS and YFSETQ. Between the trimmed V and J ends, which lost 4 bases and 0 bases, there was a span of 10 bases. The length of the CDR3 is 15 residues. The CDR3 protein is CASSRDRATNEKLFF. Here the CDR3 DNA reads TGCGCCAGCAGCCGGGATAGAGCAACTAATGAAAAACTGTTTTTT.

This chain joins TRBV12-3 or TRBV12-4 and TRBJ2-5; D is possibly TRBD2 (5 bases). Between the trimmed V and J ends, which lost 3 bases and 5 bases, there was a span of 10 bases. The CDR3 totals 13 residues. CDR3 nucleotide sequence: TGTGCCAGCAGTTTCCCGGGGTCGGAGACCCAGTACTTC. Encoded protein: CASSFPGSETQYF.

This clone was counted only a few times. The chain carries TRBV4-1 and TRBJ2-1; D is perhaps TRBD2 (5 bases). This CDR3 spans 14 amino acids. The germline V and J ends were trimmed by 6 bases and 3 bases, with 12 bases remaining between them. Germline loops: CDR1 MGHRA, CDR2 YSYEKL. The CDR3 is CASRTGILYNEQFF. CDR3 nucleotides: TGCGCCAGCAGGACGGGAATTCTCTACAATGAGCAGTTCTTC.

J is TRBJ2-6 and V is TRBV5-1, with D hard to call. Germline CDR1 and CDR2: SGHRS and YFSETQ. The CDR3 length is 16 residues. V lost 0 bases and J 3 bases, leaving 10 bases between the germline ends. The CDR3 sequence: CASSLAGLVGANVLTF. CDR3 bases: TGCGCCAGCAGCTTGGCCGGTCTCGTTGGGGCCAACGTCCTGACTTTC. Full variable domain (missing parts from reference TRBV5-1 and TRBJ2-6): KAGVTQTPRYLIKTRGQQVTLSCSPISGHRSVSWYQQTPGQGLQFLFEYFSETQRNKGNFPGRFSGRQFSNSRSEMNVSTLELGDSALYLCASSLAGLVGANVLTFGAGSRLTVL.

The chain uses TRBV20-1 and TRBJ1-4; the D is unclear. V was clipped by 1 base and J by 13 bases, with 10 bases between them. Germline assignment: CDR1 DFQATT and CDR2 SNEGSKA (reference sequence). CDR3 length: 11 residues. CDR3 bases: TGCAGTGCTAGAGCGGGGAATCGACTGTTTTTT. Its protein is CSARAGNRLFF.

In this sample, this clone turned up once. The chain links TRBV19 to TRBJ1-5, with D perhaps TRBD1 (6 bases). Between the trimmed V and J ends, which lost 7 bases and 6 bases, there was a span of 13 bases. CDR1 is LNHDA and CDR2 is SQIVND in the germline V gene (reference sequence). The CDR3 contains 13 residues. The CDR3 DNA reads TGTGCCAGTAATGGGGGCTGGGGTCAGCCCCAGCATTTT. It is translated as CASNGGWGQPQHF.

The chain is built from TRBV5-4 and TRBJ2-7; 10 positions match TRBD2. This CDR3 region has 15 residues. Germline loops: CDR1 SGHNT, CDR2 YYREEE (reference sequence). V lost 0 bases and J lost 4; bases outside the gene matches: 4. The CDR3 sequence is CASSLAGTSDYEQYF. For the CDR3, the DNA is TGTGCCAGCAGCTTGGCCGGGACTAGCGATTACGAGCAGTACTTC.

The chain recombines TRBV6-6 with TRBJ2-5; 9 bases agree with TRBD1. CDR1 is MNHNY and CDR2 is SVGAGI in the germline V gene (reference sequence). CDR3 length equals 14 residues. Germline trimming cut 6 bases from V and 6 bases from J; bases unmatched to any gene: 8. The CDR3 region is CASSTGQGMQTQYF. CDR3 in DNA: TGTGCCAGCAGCACGGGACAGGGAATGCAGACCCAGTACTTC.

The V call is TRBV6-5, the J call TRBJ1-2, with 12 bases matching TRBD1. The junction had 10 bases not matched to a gene; V was cut back by 7 bases and J by 7 bases. Germline V gene sequence: CDR1 MNHEY, CDR2 SVGAGI. This CDR3 has 15 amino acids. The CDR3 sequence is CASNSGTGGLGGYTF. The CDR3 coding sequence is TGTGCCAGCAATTCCGGGACAGGGGGCCTCGGTGGCTACACCTTC.

This rearrangement joins TRBV3-1 (or the pseudogene TRBV3-2) to TRBJ1-1; 8 nucleotides align to TRBD1. Losses at the gene ends were 3 bases for V and 8 bases for J; bases not matched to a gene: 5. Germline V gene sequence: CDR1 LGHDT, CDR2 YNNKEL (reference sequence). The CDR3 covers 13 residues. The CDR3 sequence: CASSQSDRGEAFF. CDR3 DNA: TGTGCCAGCAGCCAGAGCGACAGGGGAGAAGCTTTCTTT.

The chain combines TRBV5-1 with TRBJ2-3, with a tentative D call TRBD2 (7 bases). CDR1 is SGHRS, CDR2 YFSETQ, per germline. The CDR3 sequence is 15 residues long. Trimming left V 5 bases short and J 2 bases short, with 15 bases between. CDR3 nucleotide sequence: TGCGCCAGCAGTCAGACGGGGGGCCCCACAGATACGCAGTATTTT. Its translation: CASSQTGGPTDTQYF. Based on the CDR3 plus reference TRBV5-1 and TRBJ2-3, the full variable domain is KAGVTQTPRYLIKTRGQQVTLSCSPISGHRSVSWYQQTPGQGLQFLFEYFSETQRNKGNFPGRFSGRQFSNSRSEMNVSTLELGDSALYLCASSQTGGPTDTQYFGPGTRLTVL.

The genes are TRBV2 and TRBJ1-2, with 7 bases lining up with TRBD1. The length of the CDR3 is 16 residues. Germline V gene lookup returns CDR1 SNHLY and CDR2 FYNNEI. J gave up 1 base and V 3 bases, and 8 bases lay outside the gene matches. The CDR3 spells CASSDSRGTVNYGYTF. The CDR3 DNA reads TGTGCCAGCAGTGATAGCCGGGGGACAGTTAACTATGGCTACACCTTC.

This rearrangement joins TRBV5-1 to TRBJ1-2; D is unresolved. Germline CDR1 and CDR2: SGHRS and YFSETQ. V dropped 0 bases and J dropped 5 bases, with 8 bases sitting between them. The CDR3 is 13 residues long. The CDR3 DNA sequence: TGCGCCAGCAGCTTGGACGGGGATTATGGCTACACCTTC. It specifies CASSLDGDYGYTF.

This clone was detected once. This sequence joins TRBV28 and TRBJ1-4, with unresolved D. V lost 6 bases to trimming and J lost 7 bases, with 9 bases between them. CDR1 is MDHEN, CDR2 SYDVKM, per germline. The CDR3 totals 12 residues. The CDR3 is CASRALSEKLFF. In DNA, the CDR3 is TGTGCCAGCAGAGCCCTTAGTGAAAAACTGTTTTTT.

The chain uses TRBV6-2 or TRBV6-3 and TRBJ2-3, with 8 nucleotides matching TRBD2. Germline loops: CDR1 MNHEY, CDR2 SVGEGT. J gave up 4 bases and V 5 bases, and 11 bases lay outside the gene matches. The CDR3 loop spans 16 amino acids. CDR3: CASSVPRGRGADTQYF. In DNA, the CDR3 is TGTGCCAGCAGTGTCCCGCGGGGGCGGGGGGCAGATACGCAGTATTTT.

The V gene is TRBV7-9, the J gene TRBJ2-7; 8 bases match TRBD1. CDR1 and CDR2 (germline): SEHNR, FQNEAQ (reference sequence). The CDR3 runs to 16 residues. The ends lost 4 bases at V and 2 bases at J; junction bases unmatched: 10. The CDR3 sequence is CASSSIPRDRTYEQYF. CDR3 DNA sequence: TGTGCCAGCAGCTCTATCCCTCGGGACAGGACCTACGAGCAGTACTTC.

The J gene is TRBJ2-1, the V gene TRBV4-2; a possible D gene is TRBD2 (7 bases). The germline CDR1 and CDR2 sequences are LGHNA and YNFKEQ. The CDR3 length is 18 residues. V dropped 3 bases and J dropped 4 bases, with 22 bases sitting between them. The CDR3 nucleotides are TGTGCCAGCAGCCAGGGGGGGCGATCGGCTAGCGGTTACAATGAGCAGTTCTTC. Translated, it gives CASSQGGRSASGYNEQFF.

In its sample, this clone was seen a few times. The chain uses TRBV23-1 and TRBJ2-5; D tentatively fits TRBD1 or TRBD2 (9 bases each). TRBV23-1 is assigned to the ORF class and has an uncertain function. Trimming took off 3 bases at V and 5 bases at J, with 40 bases between the two ends. CDR3 length: 23 residues. The CDR3 DNA follows: TGCGCCAGCAGTCATTTCCCGGGACAGGGAATAGCTCTGTCGGCGGGAGGGTATGAGACCCAGTACTTC. This codes for CASSHFPGQGIALSAGGYETQYF.

The chain carries TRBV28 and TRBJ2-3; maybe TRBD1 (5 bases). In germline, CDR1 is MDHEN, CDR2 SYDVKM. The CDR3 loop spans 12 amino acids. Trimming shortened V by 6 bases and J by 1 base, and 5 bases separated the two germline ends. CDR3 protein: CASRGGTDTQYF. CDR3 bases: TGTGCCAGCAGAGGGGGCACAGATACGCAGTATTTT.

The chain uses TRBV18 and TRBJ2-7; tentatively, D is TRBD1 (5 bases). Germline V lookup: CDR1 KGHSH, CDR2 LQKENI. Trimming stripped 2 bases from V and 2 bases from J, with 10 bases between. CDR3 size: 14 residues. The CDR3 region has the DNA TGTGCCAGCTCACCAGGGAAGGGGCCCTACGAGCAGTACGTC. Amino acid sequence: CASSPGKGPYEQYV.

This clone was observed a single time. The chain carries TRBV27 and TRBJ2-7, with 8 bases fitting TRBD1. The CDR3 covers 12 residues. Germline V gene lookup returns CDR1 MNHEY and CDR2 SMNVEV (reference sequence). Trimming took 1 base from V and 7 from J; bases not matched to a gene: 0. Here the CDR3 reads CASSLWTGEQYF. For the CDR3, the DNA is TGTGCCAGCAGTTTATGGACAGGGGAGCAGTACTTC.

For the CDR3, the DNA is TGTGCCAGCAGTGGAGGGACTAGCGGGGGGGAGACCGGGGAGCTGTTTTTT. Translated, it gives CASSGGTSGGETGELFF. The chain employs TRBV6-1 and TRBJ2-2, with TRBD2 matching over 16 bases. Trimming at V came to 4 bases and at J to 5 bases, leaving 4 bases not matched to a gene. Germline V gene data show CDR1 as MNHNS and CDR2 as SASEGT. The CDR3 has 17 residues.

This chain links TRBV11-1 with TRBJ2-1; the match to TRBD1 covers 9 bases. V was pared by 5 bases and J by 6 bases, with 2 bases of the junction left unmatched. In germline, CDR1 is SGHAT, CDR2 FQDESV (reference sequence). This CDR3 has 13 residues. Here the CDR3 DNA reads TGTGCCAGCAGCCCGGGACAGGGCAATGAGCAGTTCTTC. It encodes CASSPGQGNEQFF.

The rearrangement uses TRBV19 and TRBJ2-1, with D tentatively TRBD1 (6 bases). CDR1 and CDR2 from the germline V gene are LNHDA and SQIVND (reference sequence). This CDR3 region has 14 residues. V was shortened by 5 bases and J by 4 bases, with 12 bases between the two germline ends. The DNA for the CDR3 is TGTGCCAGTAGTCTTAGACAGGTGTACAATGAGCAGTTCTTC. It codes for CASSLRQVYNEQFF.

This chain links TRBV9 with TRBJ1-3, with D possibly TRBD1 on 5 matching bases. The CDR3 spans 15 residues. Germline loops: CDR1 SGDLS, CDR2 YYNGEE. V was clipped by 3 bases and J by 4 bases, with 14 bases between them. CDR3 residues: CASSGQLNSGNTIYF. The CDR3 bases are TGTGCCAGCAGCGGACAGTTAAACTCCGGAAACACCATATATTTT.

This rearrangement joins TRBV19 to TRBJ2-7; the match to TRBD1 covers 9 bases. The CDR3 extends over 14 amino acids. Germline CDR1 is LNHDA and CDR2 is SQIVND (reference sequence). The ends lost 3 bases at V and 7 bases at J; junction bases unmatched: 7. Here the CDR3 reads CASSMGQGNVEQYF. The CDR3 bases are TGTGCCAGTAGTATGGGACAGGGCAACGTTGAGCAGTACTTC.